The next 9 T cell receptor beta chains were all read from a single sample in a study of T cell repertoires and HLA-DP antigens. Their antigens remain unidentified. Repertoires were generated with immunoSEQ multiplex PCR, while TCRdb's copy carries only in-frame clones and drops some. The sample has about 110,000 clones, more than 85% seen once. Sequencing input: CD4+ T cells from PBMCs. The receptors were gathered from a woman younger than 35 in good health and CMV-seronegative.

The chain carries TRBV19 and TRBJ1-3; TRBD1 might be the D (6 bases). The germline gives CDR1 LNHDA, CDR2 SQIVND (reference sequence). Between the trimmed V and J ends, which lost 2 bases and 0 bases, there was a span of 11 bases. This CDR3 has 16 amino acids. The DNA for the CDR3 is TGTGCCAGTAGTATACCCGGACAGCTCTCTGGAAACACCATATATTTT. Its translation is CASSIPGQLSGNTIYF.

V and J are TRBV28 and TRBJ2-7; TRBD1 might be the D (6 bases). This CDR3 is built from 15 residues. Germline CDR1 reads MDHEN; CDR2 reads SYDVKM. V dropped 6 bases and J dropped 6 bases, with 21 bases sitting between them. The CDR3 nucleotides are TGTGCCAGCAGCCGAAACCTGGGAGAACAGGGCGAGCAGTACGTC. As protein: CASSRNLGEQGEQYV.

This chain connects TRBV27 to TRBJ2-7, with TRBD1 matching 9 bases. Germline V gene sequence: CDR1 MNHEY, CDR2 SMNVEV (reference sequence). V gave up 2 bases and J gave up 3 bases; unmatched junction bases: 5. CDR3 size: 15 residues. CDR3 in DNA: TGTGCCAGCAGTTTACGGGGACAGGGCAACTACGAGCAGTACTTC. This sequence encodes CASSLRGQGNYEQYF.

This chain uses TRBV11-3 with TRBJ1-1; D uncertain. The germline gives CDR1 SGHNT, CDR2 YENEEA. This CDR3 spans 13 amino acids. V dropped 3 bases and J dropped 4 bases, with 9 bases sitting between them. The CDR3 region has the DNA TGTGCCAGCAGCTTGGGTTCGTCCACTGAAGCTTTCTTT. This sequence encodes CASSLGSSTEAFF. The full variable domain, its missing parts supplied by reference TRBV11-3 and TRBJ1-1, is EAGVVQSPRYKIIEKKQPVAFWCNPISGHNTLYWYLQNLGQGPELLIRYENEEAVDDSQLPKDRFSAERLKGVDSTLKIQPAELGDSAVYLCASSLGSSTEAFFGQGTRLTVV.

The chain combines TRBV19 with TRBJ2-5, with D perhaps TRBD2 (5 bases). The length of the CDR3 is 13 residues. The germline V gene encodes CDR1 LNHDA and CDR2 SQIVND (reference sequence). The V gene lost 5 bases and the J gene lost 2 bases, with 9 bases spanning the gap. CDR3 sequence (DNA): TGTGCCAGTAGTCGGGGTTGGCAAGAGACCCAGTACTTC. This codes for CASSRGWQETQYF.

The gene calls are TRBV28 and TRBJ1-5; D is unresolved. The V end was cut by 5 bases, the J end by 2 bases, with 13 bases between. Per the germline V gene, CDR1 is MDHEN and CDR2 is SYDVKM. The CDR3 length is 15 residues. The CDR3 DNA reads as TGTGCCAGCAGTCCCCTGGGTAGGGGCAATCAGCCCCAGCATTTT. Residues: CASSPLGRGNQPQHF.

Only one count was recorded for this clone. The CDR3 sequence: CASSLAPVETQYF. CDR3 nucleotide sequence: TGTGCCAGCAGCTTAGCCCCCGTGGAGACCCAGTACTTC. The rearrangement uses TRBV7-9 and TRBJ2-5; D is unresolved. Germline V gene sequence: CDR1 SEHNR, CDR2 FQNEAQ (reference sequence). Trimming shortened V by 0 bases and J by 5 bases, and 7 bases separated the two germline ends. This CDR3 spans 13 amino acids.

The chain joins TRBV29-1 to TRBJ2-1, with D maybe TRBD1 (5 bases). Germline loops: CDR1 SQVTM, CDR2 ANQGSEA. This CDR3 contains 15 residues. The V end was cut by 0 bases, the J end by 1 base, with 10 bases between. The chain's CDR3 is CSVEDGAGSYNEQFF. CDR3 nucleotides: TGCAGCGTTGAAGATGGGGCCGGATCCTACAATGAGCAGTTCTTC.

The chain is built from TRBV6-1 and TRBJ2-7; D call uncertain. Per germline, CDR1 MNHNS and CDR2 SASEGT. The CDR3 runs to 14 residues. V was trimmed by 3 bases and J by 2 bases, leaving 11 bases between them. The CDR3 coding sequence is TGTGCCAGCAGTGAGCCTAAGGGTACCTACGAGCAGTACGTC. Translation gives CASSEPKGTYEQYV.